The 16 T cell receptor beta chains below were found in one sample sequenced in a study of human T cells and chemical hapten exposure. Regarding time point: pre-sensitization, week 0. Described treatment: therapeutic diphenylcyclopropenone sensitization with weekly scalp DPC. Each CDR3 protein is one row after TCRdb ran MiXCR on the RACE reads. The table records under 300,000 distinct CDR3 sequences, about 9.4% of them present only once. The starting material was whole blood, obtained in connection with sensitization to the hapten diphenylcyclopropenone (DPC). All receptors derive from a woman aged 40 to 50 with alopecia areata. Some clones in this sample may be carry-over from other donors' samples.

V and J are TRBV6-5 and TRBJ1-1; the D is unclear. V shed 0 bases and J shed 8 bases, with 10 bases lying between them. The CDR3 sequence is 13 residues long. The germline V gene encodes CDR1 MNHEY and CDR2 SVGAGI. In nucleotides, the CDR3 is TGTGCCAGCAGTTACTCATGGGGATGGGAAGCTTTCTTT. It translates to CASSYSWGWEAFF.

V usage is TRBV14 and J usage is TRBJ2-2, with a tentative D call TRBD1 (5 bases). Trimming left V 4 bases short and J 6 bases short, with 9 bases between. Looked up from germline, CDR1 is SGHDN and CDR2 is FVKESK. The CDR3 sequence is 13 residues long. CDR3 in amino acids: CASSPQQAGELFF. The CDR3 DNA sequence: TGTGCCAGCAGCCCTCAACAGGCCGGGGAGCTGTTTTTT.

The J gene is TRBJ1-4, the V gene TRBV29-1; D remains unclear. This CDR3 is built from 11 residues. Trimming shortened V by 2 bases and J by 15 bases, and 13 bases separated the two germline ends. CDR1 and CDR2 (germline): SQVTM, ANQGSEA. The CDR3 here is CSVELAGTVFF. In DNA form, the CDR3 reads TGCAGCGTTGAACTCGCGGGTACGGTGTTTTTT.

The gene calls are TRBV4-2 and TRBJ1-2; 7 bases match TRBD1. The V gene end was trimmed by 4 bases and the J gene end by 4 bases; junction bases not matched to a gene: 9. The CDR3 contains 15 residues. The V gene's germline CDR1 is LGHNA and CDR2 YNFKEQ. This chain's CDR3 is CASSRNLGQPYGYTF. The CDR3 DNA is TGTGCCAGCAGCCGAAACCTGGGACAGCCCTATGGCTACACCTTC.

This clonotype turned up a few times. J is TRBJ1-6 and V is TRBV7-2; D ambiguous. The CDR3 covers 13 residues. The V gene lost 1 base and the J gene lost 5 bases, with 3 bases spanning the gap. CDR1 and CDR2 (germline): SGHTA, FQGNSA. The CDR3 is CASSLDHNSPLHF. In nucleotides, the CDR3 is TGTGCCAGCAGCTTAGATCATAATTCACCCCTCCACTTT.

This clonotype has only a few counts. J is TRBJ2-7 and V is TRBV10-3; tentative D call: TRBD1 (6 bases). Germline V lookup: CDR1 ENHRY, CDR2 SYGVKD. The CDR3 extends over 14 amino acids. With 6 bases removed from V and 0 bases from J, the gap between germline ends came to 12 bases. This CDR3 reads CAIRGAESSYEQYF. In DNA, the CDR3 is TGTGCCATCAGGGGGGCCGAAAGCTCCTACGAGCAGTACTTC.

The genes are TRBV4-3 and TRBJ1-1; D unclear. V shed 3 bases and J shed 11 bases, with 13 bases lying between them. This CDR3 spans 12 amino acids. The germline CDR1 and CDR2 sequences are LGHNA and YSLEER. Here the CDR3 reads CASSHGTSLAFF. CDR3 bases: TGCGCCAGCAGCCATGGTACATCGTTGGCTTTCTTT.

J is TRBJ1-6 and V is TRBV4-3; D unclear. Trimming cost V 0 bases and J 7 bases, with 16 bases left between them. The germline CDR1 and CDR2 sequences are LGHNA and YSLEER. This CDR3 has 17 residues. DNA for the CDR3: TGCGCCAGCAGCCAAGAATTACCGATCCTGGGGAATTCACCCCTCCACTTT. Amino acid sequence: CASSQELPILGNSPLHF.

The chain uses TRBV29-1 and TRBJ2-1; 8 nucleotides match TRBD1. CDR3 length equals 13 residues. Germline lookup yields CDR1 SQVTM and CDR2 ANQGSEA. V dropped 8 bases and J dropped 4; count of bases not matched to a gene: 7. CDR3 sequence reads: CSSEDRVYNEQFF. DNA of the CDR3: TGCAGCTCCGAGGACAGGGTTTACAATGAGCAGTTCTTC.

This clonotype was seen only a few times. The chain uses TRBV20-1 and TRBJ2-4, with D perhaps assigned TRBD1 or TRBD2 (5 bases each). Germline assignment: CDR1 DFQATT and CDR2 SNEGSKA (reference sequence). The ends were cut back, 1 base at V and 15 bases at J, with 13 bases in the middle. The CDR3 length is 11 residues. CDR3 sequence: CSARGPRGRYF. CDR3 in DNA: TGCAGTGCTAGAGGTCCCCGGGGACGGTACTTC.

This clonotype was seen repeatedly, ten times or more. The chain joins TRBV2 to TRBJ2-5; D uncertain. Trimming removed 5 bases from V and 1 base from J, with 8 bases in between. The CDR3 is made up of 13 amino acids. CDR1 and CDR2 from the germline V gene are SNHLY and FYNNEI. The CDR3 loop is CASSKMLQETQYF. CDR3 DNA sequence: TGTGCCAGCAGTAAGATGCTCCAAGAGACCCAGTACTTC. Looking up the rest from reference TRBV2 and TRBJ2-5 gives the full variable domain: EPEVTQTPSHQVTQMGQEVILRCVPISNHLYFYWYRQILGQKVEFLVSFYNNEISEKSEIFDDQFSVERPDGSNFTLKIRSTKLEDSAMYFCASSKMLQETQYFGPGTRLLVL.

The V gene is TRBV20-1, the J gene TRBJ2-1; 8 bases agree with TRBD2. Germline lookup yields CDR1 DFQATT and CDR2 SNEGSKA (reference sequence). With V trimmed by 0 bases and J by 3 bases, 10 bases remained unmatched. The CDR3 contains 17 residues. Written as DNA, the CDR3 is TGCAGTGCTAGAGAGGACCGTTTAGCGGGAATCTACAATGAGCAGTTCTTC. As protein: CSAREDRLAGIYNEQFF.

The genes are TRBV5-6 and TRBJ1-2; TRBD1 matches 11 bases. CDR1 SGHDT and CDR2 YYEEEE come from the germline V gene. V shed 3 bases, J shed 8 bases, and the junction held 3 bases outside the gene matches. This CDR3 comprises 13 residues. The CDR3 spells CASSSGTGGGYTF. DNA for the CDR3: TGTGCCAGCAGCTCCGGGACAGGGGGAGGCTACACCTTC. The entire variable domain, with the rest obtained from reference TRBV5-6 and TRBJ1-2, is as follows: DAGVTQSPTHLIKTRGQQVTLRCSPKSGHDTVSWYQQALGQGPQFIFQYYEEEERQRGNFPDRFSGHQFPNYSSELNVNALLLGDSALYLCASSSGTGGGYTFGSGTRLTVV.

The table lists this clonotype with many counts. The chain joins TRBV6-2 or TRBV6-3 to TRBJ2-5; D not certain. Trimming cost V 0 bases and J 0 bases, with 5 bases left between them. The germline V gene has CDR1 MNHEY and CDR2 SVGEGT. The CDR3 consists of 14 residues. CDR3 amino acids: CASSYSKHQETQYF. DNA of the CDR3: TGTGCCAGCAGTTACTCGAAACACCAAGAGACCCAGTACTTC.

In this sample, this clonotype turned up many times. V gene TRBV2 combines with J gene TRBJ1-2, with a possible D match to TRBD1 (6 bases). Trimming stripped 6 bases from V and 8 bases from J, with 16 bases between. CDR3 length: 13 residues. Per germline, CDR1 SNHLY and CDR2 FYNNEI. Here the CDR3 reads CASSQYTGGGYTF. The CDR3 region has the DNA TGTGCCAGCAGCCAGTATACGGGGGGCGGCTACACCTTC.

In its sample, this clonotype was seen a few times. The CDR3 DNA follows: TGTGCCAGCAGGGAACAGGGTTCTGGGGCCAACGTCCTGACTTTC. Translating gives CASREQGSGANVLTF. This rearrangement joins TRBV12-3 or TRBV12-4 to TRBJ2-6; maybe TRBD1 (6 bases). V was pared by 6 bases and J by 1 base, with 10 bases between. There are 15 residues in the CDR3.